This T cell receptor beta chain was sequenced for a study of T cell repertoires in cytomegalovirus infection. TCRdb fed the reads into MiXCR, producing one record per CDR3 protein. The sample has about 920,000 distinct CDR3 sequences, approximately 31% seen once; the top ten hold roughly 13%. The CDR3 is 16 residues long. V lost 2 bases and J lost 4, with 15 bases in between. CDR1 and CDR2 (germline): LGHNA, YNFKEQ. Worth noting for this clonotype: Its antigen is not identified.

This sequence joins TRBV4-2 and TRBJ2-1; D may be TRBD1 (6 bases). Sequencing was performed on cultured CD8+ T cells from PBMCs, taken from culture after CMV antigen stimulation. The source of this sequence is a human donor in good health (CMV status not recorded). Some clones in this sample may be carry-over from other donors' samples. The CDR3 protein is CASSQRWDTVYNEQFF. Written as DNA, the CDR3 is TGTGCCAGCAGCCAAAGGTGGGACACTGTTTACAATGAGCAGTTCTTC.